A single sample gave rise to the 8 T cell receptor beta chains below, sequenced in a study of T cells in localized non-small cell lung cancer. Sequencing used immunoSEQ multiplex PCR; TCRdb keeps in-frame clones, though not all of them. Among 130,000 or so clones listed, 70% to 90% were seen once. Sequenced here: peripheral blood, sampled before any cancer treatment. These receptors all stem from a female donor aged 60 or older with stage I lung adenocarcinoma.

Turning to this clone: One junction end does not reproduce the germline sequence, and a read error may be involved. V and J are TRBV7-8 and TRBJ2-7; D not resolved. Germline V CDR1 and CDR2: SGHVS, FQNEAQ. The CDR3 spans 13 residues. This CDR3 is CASSVAGSSEQYF. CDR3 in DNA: TGTGCCAGCAGCGTAGCTGGAAGCTCCGAGCAGTACTTC.

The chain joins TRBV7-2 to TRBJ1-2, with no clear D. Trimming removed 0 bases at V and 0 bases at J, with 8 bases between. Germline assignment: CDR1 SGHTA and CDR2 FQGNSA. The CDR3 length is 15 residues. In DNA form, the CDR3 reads TGTGCCAGCAGCTTAGCCTGGATTCCTAACTATGGCTACACCTTC. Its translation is CASSLAWIPNYGYTF.

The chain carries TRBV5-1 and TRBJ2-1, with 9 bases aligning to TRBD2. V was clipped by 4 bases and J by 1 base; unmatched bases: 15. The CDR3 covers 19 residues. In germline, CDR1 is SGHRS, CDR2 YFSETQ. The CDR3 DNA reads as TGCGCCAGCAGCCCGGGGGGTAGTAGCGGGAGAGGTTCCTACAATGAGCAGTTCTTC. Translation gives CASSPGGSSGRGSYNEQFF.

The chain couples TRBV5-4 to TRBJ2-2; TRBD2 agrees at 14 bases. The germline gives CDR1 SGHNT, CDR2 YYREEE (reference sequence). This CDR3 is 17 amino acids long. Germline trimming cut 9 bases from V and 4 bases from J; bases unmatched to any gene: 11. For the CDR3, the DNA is TGTGCCACCACGGACAGGGGGACTAGCGGGAGCACCGGGGAGCTGTTTTTT. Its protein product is CATTDRGTSGSTGELFF.

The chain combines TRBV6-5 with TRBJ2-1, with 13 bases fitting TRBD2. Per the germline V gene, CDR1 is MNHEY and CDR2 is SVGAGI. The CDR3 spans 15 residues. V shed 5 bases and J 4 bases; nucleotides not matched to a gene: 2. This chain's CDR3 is CASSRGLAGYNEQFF. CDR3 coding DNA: TGTGCCAGCAGTCGGGGACTAGCGGGATACAATGAGCAGTTCTTC.

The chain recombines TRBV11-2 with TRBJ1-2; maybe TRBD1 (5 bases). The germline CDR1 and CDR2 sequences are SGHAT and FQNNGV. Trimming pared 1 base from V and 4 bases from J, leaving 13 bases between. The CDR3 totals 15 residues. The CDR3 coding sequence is TGTGCCAGCAGCTTAGGTACTGGGGCGGTCTATGGCTACACCTTC. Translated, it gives CASSLGTGAVYGYTF.

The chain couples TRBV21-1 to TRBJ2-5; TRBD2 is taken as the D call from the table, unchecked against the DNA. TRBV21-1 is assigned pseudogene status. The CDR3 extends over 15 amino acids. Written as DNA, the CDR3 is TGTGCCAGCAGCAAAGCAATCCTGAGGAGGGAGACCCAGTACTTC. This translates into CASSKAILRRETQYF.

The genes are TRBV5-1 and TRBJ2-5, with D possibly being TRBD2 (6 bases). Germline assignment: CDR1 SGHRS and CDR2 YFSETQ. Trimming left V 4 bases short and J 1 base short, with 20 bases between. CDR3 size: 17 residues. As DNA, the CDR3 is TGCGCCAGCAGCCCGCTTCCAGCGGGCGGCGGCCAAGAGACCCAGTACTTC. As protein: CASSPLPAGGGQETQYF. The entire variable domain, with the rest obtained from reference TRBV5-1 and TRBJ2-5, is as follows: KAGVTQTPRYLIKTRGQQVTLSCSPISGHRSVSWYQQTPGQGLQFLFEYFSETQRNKGNFPGRFSGRQFSNSRSEMNVSTLELGDSALYLCASSPLPAGGGQETQYFGPGTRLLVL.